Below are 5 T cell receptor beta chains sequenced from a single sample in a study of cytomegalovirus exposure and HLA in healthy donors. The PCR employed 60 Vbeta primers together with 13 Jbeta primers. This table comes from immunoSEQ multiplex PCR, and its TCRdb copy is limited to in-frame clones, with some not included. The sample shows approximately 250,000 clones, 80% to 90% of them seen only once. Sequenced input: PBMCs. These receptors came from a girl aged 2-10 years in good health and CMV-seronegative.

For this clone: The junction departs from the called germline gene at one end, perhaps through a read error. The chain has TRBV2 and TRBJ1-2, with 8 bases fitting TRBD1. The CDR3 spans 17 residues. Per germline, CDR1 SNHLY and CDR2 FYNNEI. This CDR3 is CASTRESGRTGNYGYIF. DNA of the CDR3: TGTGCCAGCACTCGGGAAAGTGGTAGGACAGGGAACTATGGCTACATCTTC. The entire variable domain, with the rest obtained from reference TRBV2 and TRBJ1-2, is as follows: EPEVTQTPSHQVTQMGQEVILRCVPISNHLYFYWYRQILGQKVEFLVSFYNNEISEKSEIFDDQFSVERPDGSNFTLKIRSTKLEDSAMYFCASTRESGRTGNYGYIFGSGTRLTVV.

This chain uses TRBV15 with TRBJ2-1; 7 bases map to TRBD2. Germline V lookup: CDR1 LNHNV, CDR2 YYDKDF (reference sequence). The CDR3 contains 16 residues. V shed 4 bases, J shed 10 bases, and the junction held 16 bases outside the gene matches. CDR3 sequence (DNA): TGTGCCACCAGCACCAACCGGGGGGAAAGGTTCGGGGAGCAGTTCTTC. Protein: CATSTNRGERFGEQFF.

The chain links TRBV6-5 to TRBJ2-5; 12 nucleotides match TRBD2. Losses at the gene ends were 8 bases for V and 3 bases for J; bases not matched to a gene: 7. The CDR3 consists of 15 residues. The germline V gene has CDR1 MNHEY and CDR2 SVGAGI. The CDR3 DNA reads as TGTGCCAGCGGATCTAGCGGGGGGGCGAAAGAGACCCAGTACTTC. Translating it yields CASGSSGGAKETQYF.

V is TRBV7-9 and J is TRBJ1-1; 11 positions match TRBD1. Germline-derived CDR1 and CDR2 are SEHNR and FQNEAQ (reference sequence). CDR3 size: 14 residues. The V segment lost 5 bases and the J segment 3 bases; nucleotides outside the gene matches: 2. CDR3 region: CASSVGQGDTEAFF. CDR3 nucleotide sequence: TGTGCCAGCAGCGTGGGACAGGGGGACACTGAAGCTTTCTTT.

The CDR3 bases are TGTGCCAGCAGCTTAGGTCAGGGGGCTAGCAATCAGCCCCAGCATTTT. Protein: CASSLGQGASNQPQHF. This chain joins TRBV7-9 and TRBJ1-5; 8 nucleotides align to TRBD1. V was pared by 1 base and J by 0 bases, with 2 bases of the junction left unmatched. Germline-derived CDR1 and CDR2 are SEHNR and FQNEAQ (reference sequence). CDR3 length: 16 amino acids.